Listed here is a single TCR beta chain. V dropped 0 bases and J dropped 10 bases, with 9 bases sitting between them. Germline V gives CDR1 MNHEY, CDR2 SVGAGI. This CDR3 is built from 12 residues. This sample was included in a study of blood T cells in healthy people across ages. A sample-barcoded 5' primer and a J-beta primer mix were used in a second PCR of about 7 to 11 cycles. Via MiXCR, TCRdb re-called the 5' RACE reads, giving one row per CDR3 protein. The sample has over a million distinct CDR3 sequences, under 30% seen once; the top ten hold 0.65% to 0.75%. The data also belong to a second study, concerning T cells of mothers and their children. In that study: The overlap seen between related mothers and children slightly exceeded that of unrelated pairs, though not significantly.

The sequencing input was blood. This chain connects TRBV6-5 to TRBJ1-1; perhaps TRBD1 as D (6 bases). The TCR was taken from a girl aged 2 to 10 in good health. CDR3 amino acids: CASSYSRTVAFF. CDR3 nucleotides: TGTGCCAGCAGTTACTCGAGGACAGTAGCTTTCTTT.